The rows below give T cell receptor beta chains drawn from one sample of a study of blood T cell repertoires in COVID-19. TCRdb's copy holds only in-frame clones and misses some; the assay was immunoSEQ multiplex PCR. The table includes about 300,000 clones, less than 85% detected once. Specimen: peripheral blood. Receptors were obtained from a human donor with COVID-19, enrolled during active disease. The donor label of this sample is uncertain. CDR3s include the opening cysteine and the closing phenylalanine or tryptophan. The D gene is left open where the match is weak. Size is omitted from some rows. Given values are once, few, many or a class for expanded clones.

J: TRBJ1-1; D: TRBD1; V: TRBV18; size: .; CDR3: CASSPAGGSTEAFF; DNA: TGTGCCAGCTCACCCGCAGGGGGCAGCACTGAAGCTTTCTTT
J: TRBJ1-4; D: TRBD1; V: TRBV6-1; size: .; CDR3: CASIPRTGRNEKLFF; DNA: TGTGCCAGCATCCCGCGGACAGGGAGAAATGAAAAACTGTTTTTT
J: TRBJ1-6; D: TRBD1; V: TRBV5-8; size: .; CDR3: CASSPLTGLENSPLHF; DNA: TGTGCCAGCAGCCCCTTGACAGGGCTTGAGAATTCACCCCTCCACTTT
J: TRBJ2-1; D: .; V: TRBV4-3; size: once; CDR3: CASSQEWLHNEQFF; DNA: TGCGCCAGCAGCCAAGAGTGGCTGCACAATGAGCAGTTCTTC
J: TRBJ1-6; D: .; V: TRBV18; size: .; CDR3: CASSPAQGVNSPLHF; DNA: TGTGCCAGCTCACCCGCACAGGGAGTCAATTCACCCCTCCACTTT
J: TRBJ2-4; D: TRBD1; V: TRBV4-3; size: .; CDR3: CASSPSSMGTGNIQYF; DNA: TGCGCCAGCAGCCCCAGCTCCATGGGGACAGGGAACATTCAGTACTTC
J: TRBJ2-5; D: TRBD1; V: TRBV19; size: .; CDR3: CASSPLGTGYQETQYF; DNA: TGTGCCAGTAGTCCCCTCGGGACAGGGTACCAAGAGACCCAGTACTTC
J: TRBJ2-5; D: .; V: TRBV2; size: .; CDR3: CAGTGTRDARVAQYF; DNA: TGTGCCGGAACCGGGACAAGGGATGCCCGGGTGGCCCAGTACTTC
J: TRBJ1-2; D: TRBD1; V: TRBV3-1/TRBV3-2; size: .; CDR3: CASSQGRTGGYGYTF; DNA: TGTGCCAGCAGCCAAGGTCGCACAGGGGGCTATGGCTACACCTTC
J: TRBJ1-2; D: .; V: TRBV5-5; size: .; CDR3: CASSLAIGQVSYGYTF; DNA: TGTGCCAGCAGCTTAGCGATAGGCCAAGTAAGCTATGGCTACACCTTC
J: TRBJ2-1; D: TRBD2; V: TRBV5-1; size: few; CDR3: CASSLAPSGGSPEQFF; DNA: TGCGCCAGCAGCTTGGCCCCCAGCGGGGGCTCCCCGGAGCAGTTCTTC
J: TRBJ2-1; D: TRBD1; V: TRBV7-2; size: .; CDR3: CASSRQGAPVDEQFF; DNA: TGTGCCAGCAGCCGCCAGGGGGCGCCGGTGGATGAGCAGTTCTTC
J: TRBJ2-3; D: .; V: TRBV5-1; size: .; CDR3: CASSLGPGTRLLETQYF; DNA: TGCGCCAGCAGCTTGGGGCCCGGGACTCGCCTGCTTGAGACGCAGTATTTT
J: TRBJ1-4; D: TRBD1; V: TRBV29-1; size: .; CDR3: CSVDGDRGDEKLFF; DNA: TGCAGCGTTGACGGGGACAGAGGTGATGAAAAACTGTTTTTT
J: TRBJ2-3; D: TRBD1; V: TRBV11-2; size: .; CDR3: CASSHLTGGLTDTQYF; DNA: TGTGCCAGCAGCCACCTAACAGGGGGCCTCACAGATACGCAGTATTTT
J: TRBJ2-1; D: .; V: TRBV24-1; size: .; CDR3: CATSGPGAYNEQFF; DNA: TGTGCCACCTCCGGACCGGGAGCCTACAATGAGCAGTTCTTC
J: TRBJ1-1; D: TRBD1; V: TRBV5-1; size: .; CDR3: CASSLGAVDRATEAFF; DNA: TGCGCCAGCAGCTTGGGGGCCGTCGACAGGGCGACTGAAGCTTTCTTT